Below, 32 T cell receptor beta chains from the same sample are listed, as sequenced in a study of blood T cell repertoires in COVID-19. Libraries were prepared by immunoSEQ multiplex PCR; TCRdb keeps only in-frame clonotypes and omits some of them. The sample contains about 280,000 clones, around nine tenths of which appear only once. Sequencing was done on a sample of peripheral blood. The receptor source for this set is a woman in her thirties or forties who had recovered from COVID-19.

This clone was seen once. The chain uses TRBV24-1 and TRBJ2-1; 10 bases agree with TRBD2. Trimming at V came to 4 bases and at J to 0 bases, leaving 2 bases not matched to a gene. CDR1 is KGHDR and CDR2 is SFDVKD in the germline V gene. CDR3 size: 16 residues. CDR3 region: CATSDSSGSSYNEQFF. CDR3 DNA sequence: TGTGCCACCAGTGACTCTAGCGGGAGCTCCTACAATGAGCAGTTCTTC.

This chain's CDR3 is CASSPGLAGVNVAYNEQFF. DNA for the CDR3: TGTGCCAGTAGCCCGGGACTAGCGGGAGTCAACGTAGCCTACAATGAGCAGTTCTTC. This chain links TRBV19 with TRBJ2-1; 14 nucleotides agree with TRBD2. Looked up from germline, CDR1 is LNHDA and CDR2 is SQIVND (reference sequence). Trimming at V came to 6 bases and at J to 2 bases, leaving 12 bases not matched to a gene. The CDR3 consists of 19 residues.

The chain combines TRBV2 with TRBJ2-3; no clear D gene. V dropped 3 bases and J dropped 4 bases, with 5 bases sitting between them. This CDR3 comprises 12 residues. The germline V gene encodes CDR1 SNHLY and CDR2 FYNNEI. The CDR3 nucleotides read TGTGCCAGCAGTGATGGGCCAGATACGCAGTATTTT. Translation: CASSDGPDTQYF.

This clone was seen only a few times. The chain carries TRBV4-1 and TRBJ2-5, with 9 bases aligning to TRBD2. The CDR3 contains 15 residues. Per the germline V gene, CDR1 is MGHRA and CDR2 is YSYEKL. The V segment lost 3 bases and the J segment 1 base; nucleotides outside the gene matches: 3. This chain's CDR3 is CASSHPTSGQETQYF. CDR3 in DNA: TGCGCCAGCAGCCACCCGACTAGCGGCCAAGAGACCCAGTACTTC.

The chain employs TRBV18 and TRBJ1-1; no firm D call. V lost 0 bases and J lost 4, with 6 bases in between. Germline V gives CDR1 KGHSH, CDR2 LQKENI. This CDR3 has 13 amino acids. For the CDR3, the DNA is TGTGCCAGCTCACCACCGAGACTCACTGAAGCTTTCTTT. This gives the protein CASSPPRLTEAFF.

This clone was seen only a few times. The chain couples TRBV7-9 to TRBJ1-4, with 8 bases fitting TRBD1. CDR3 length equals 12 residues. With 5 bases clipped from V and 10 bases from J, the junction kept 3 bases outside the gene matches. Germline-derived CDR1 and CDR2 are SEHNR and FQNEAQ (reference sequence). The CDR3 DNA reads TGTGCCAGCAGCCCTACAGGGGGAAAACTGTTTTTT. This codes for CASSPTGGKLFF.

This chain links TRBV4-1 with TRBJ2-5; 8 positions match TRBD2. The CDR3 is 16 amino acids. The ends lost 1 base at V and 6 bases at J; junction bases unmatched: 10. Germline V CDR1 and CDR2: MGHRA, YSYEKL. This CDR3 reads CASSQGGSGMGKTQYF. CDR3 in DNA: TGCGCCAGCAGCCAAGGGGGTAGCGGGATGGGCAAGACCCAGTACTTC.

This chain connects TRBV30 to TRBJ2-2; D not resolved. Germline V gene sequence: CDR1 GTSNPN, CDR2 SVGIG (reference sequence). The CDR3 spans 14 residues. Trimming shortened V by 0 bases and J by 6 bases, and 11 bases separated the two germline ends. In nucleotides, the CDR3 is TGTGCCTGGAGTGTGCCAGATTTTTCCGGGGAGCTGTTTTTT. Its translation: CAWSVPDFSGELFF.

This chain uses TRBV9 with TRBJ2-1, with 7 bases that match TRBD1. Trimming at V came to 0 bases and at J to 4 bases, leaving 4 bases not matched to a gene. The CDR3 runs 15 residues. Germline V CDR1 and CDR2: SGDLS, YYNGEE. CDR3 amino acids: CASSVEGQSYNEQFF. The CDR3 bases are TGTGCCAGCAGCGTAGAGGGACAGTCTTACAATGAGCAGTTCTTC.

This CDR3 reads CASSSTEGAQNSPLHF. The DNA of the CDR3 is TGTGCCAGCAGCTCCACCGAGGGGGCTCAGAATTCACCCCTCCACTTT. The chain couples TRBV5-8 to TRBJ1-6, with 7 bases matching TRBD1. The CDR3 is 16 residues long. With V trimmed by 3 bases and J by 7 bases, 10 bases remained unmatched. The germline CDR1 and CDR2 sequences are SGHTS and YDEGEE.

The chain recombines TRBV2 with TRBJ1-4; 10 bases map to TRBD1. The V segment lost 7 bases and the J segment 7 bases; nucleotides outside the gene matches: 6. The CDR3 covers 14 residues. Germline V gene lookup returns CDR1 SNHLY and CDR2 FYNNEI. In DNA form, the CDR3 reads TGTGCCAGCACCCAGGACAGGGGGACTGAAAAACTGTTTTTT. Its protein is CASTQDRGTEKLFF.

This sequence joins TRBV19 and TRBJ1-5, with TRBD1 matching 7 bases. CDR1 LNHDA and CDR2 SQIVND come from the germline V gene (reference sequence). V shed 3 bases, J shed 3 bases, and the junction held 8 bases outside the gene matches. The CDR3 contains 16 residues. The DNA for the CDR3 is TGTGCCAGTAGTATCACCCCCAGGGGGATCAATCAGCCCCAGCATTTT. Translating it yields CASSITPRGINQPQHF. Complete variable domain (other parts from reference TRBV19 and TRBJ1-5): DGGITQSPKYLFRKEGQNVTLSCEQNLNHDAMYWYRQDPGQGLRLIYYSQIVNDFQKGDIAEGYSVSREKKESFPLTVTSAQKNPTAFYLCASSITPRGINQPQHFGDGTRLSIL.

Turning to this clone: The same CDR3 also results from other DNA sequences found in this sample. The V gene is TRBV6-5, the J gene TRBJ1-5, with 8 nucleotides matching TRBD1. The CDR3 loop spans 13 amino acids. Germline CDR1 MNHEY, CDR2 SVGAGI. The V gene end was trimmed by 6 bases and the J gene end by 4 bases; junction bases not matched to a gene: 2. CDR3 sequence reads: CASSRQGNQPQHF. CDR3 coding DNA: TGTGCCAGCAGCCGACAGGGGAATCAGCCCCAGCATTTT.

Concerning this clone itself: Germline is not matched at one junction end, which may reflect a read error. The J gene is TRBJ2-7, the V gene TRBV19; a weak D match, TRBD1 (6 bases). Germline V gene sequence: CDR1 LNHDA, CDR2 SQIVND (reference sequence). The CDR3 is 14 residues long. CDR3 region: CASSVDRLSYEQYF. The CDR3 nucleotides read TGTGCCAGTAGTGTAGACAGGCTTTCCTACGAGCAGTACTTC. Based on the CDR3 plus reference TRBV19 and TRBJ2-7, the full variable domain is DGGITQSPKYLFRKEGQNVTLSCEQNLNHDAMYWYRQDPGQGLRLIYYSQIVNDFQKGDIAEGYSVSREKKESFPLTVTSAQKNPTAFYLCASSVDRLSYEQYFGPGTRLTVT.

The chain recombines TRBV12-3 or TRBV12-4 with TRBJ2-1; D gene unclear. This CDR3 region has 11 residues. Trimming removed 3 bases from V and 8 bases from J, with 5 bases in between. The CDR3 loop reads CASSFIDEQFF. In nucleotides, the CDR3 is TGTGCCAGCAGTTTTATAGATGAGCAGTTCTTC.

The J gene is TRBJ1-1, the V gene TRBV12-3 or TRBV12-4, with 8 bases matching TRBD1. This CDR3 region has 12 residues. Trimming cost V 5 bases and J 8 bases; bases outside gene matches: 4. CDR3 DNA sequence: TGTGCCAGCAGTCCTGCAGGGGGCGAAGCTTTCTTT. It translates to CASSPAGGEAFF.

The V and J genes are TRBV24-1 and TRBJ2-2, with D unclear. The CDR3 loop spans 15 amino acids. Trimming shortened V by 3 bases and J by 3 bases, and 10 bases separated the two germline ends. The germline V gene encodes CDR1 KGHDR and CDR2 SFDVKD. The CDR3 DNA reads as TGTGCCACCAGTGATCTAACACGGGACACCGGGGAGCTGTTTTTT. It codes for CATSDLTRDTGELFF.

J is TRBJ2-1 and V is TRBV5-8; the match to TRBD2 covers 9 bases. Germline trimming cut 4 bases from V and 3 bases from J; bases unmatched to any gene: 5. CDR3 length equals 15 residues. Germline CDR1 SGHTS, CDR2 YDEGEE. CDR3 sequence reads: CASSPRLAVYNEQFF. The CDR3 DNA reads TGTGCCAGCAGCCCCCGACTAGCGGTCTACAATGAGCAGTTCTTC.

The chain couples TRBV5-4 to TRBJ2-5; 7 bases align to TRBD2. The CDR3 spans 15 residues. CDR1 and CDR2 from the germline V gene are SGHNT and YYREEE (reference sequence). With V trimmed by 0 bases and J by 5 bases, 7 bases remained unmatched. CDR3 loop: CASSLAGLESETQYF. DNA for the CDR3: TGTGCCAGCAGCTTGGCAGGACTAGAATCCGAGACCCAGTACTTC.

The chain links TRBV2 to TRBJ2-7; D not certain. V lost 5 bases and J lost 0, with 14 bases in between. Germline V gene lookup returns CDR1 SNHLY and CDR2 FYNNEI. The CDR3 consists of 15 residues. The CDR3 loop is CASSPDSWNSYEQYF. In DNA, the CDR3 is TGTGCCAGCAGTCCAGATAGCTGGAACTCCTACGAGCAGTACTTC. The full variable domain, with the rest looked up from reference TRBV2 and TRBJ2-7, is EPEVTQTPSHQVTQMGQEVILRCVPISNHLYFYWYRQILGQKVEFLVSFYNNEISEKSEIFDDQFSVERPDGSNFTLKIRSTKLEDSAMYFCASSPDSWNSYEQYFGPGTRLTVT.

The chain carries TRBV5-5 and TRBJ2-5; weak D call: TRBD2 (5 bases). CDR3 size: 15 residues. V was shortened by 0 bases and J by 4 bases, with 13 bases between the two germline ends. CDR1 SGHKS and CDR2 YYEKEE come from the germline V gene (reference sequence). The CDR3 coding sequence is TGTGCCAGCAGCTTGGCGTCACTCGAGGGAGAGACCCAGTACTTC. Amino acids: CASSLASLEGETQYF.

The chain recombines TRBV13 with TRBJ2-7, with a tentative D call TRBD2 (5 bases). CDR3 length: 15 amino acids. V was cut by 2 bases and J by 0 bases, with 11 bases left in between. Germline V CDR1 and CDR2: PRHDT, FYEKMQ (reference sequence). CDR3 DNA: TGTGCCAGCAGCTTATGGGCCGGGAACTCCTACGAGCAGTACTTC. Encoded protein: CASSLWAGNSYEQYF.

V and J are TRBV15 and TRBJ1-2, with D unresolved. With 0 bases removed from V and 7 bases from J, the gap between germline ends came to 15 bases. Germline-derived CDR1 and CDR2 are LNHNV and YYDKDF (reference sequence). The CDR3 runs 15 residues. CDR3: CATSRDGEVASGYTF. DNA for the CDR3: TGTGCCACCAGCAGAGACGGGGAGGTGGCTAGTGGCTACACCTTC.

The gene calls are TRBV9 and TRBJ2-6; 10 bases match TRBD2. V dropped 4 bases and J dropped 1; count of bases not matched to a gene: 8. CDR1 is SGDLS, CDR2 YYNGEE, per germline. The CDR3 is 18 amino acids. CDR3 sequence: CASSQSGRAPSGANVLTF. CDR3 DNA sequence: TGTGCCAGCAGCCAGAGCGGGAGGGCCCCGTCTGGGGCCAACGTCCTGACTTTC. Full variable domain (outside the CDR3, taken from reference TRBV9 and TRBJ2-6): DSGVTQTPKHLITATGQRVTLRCSPRSGDLSVYWYQQSLDQGLQFLIQYYNGEERAKGNILERFSAQQFPDLHSELNLSSLELGDSALYFCASSQSGRAPSGANVLTFGAGSRLTVL.

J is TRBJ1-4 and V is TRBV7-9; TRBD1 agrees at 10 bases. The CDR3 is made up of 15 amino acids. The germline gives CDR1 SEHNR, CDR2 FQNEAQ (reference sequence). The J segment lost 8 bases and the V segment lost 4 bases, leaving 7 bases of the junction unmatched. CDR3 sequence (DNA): TGTGCCAGCAGCTCCCATGACAGGGGGCGCGAAAAACTGTTTTTT. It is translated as CASSSHDRGREKLFF.

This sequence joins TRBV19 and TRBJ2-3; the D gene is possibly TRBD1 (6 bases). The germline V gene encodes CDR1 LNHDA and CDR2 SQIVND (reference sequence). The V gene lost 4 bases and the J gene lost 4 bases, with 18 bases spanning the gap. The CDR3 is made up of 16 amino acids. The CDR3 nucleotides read TGTGCCAGTAGTACCGGGAAGGGGGTGCAGGCAGATACGCAGTATTTT. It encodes CASSTGKGVQADTQYF.

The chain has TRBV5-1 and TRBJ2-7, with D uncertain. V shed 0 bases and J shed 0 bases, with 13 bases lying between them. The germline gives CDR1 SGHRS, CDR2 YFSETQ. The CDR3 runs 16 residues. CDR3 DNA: TGCGCCAGCAGCTTGGCCGAACGCGAGAGCTCCTACGAGCAGTACTTC. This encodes CASSLAERESSYEQYF. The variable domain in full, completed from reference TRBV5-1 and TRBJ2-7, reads KAGVTQTPRYLIKTRGQQVTLSCSPISGHRSVSWYQQTPGQGLQFLFEYFSETQRNKGNFPGRFSGRQFSNSRSEMNVSTLELGDSALYLCASSLAERESSYEQYFGPGTRLTVT.

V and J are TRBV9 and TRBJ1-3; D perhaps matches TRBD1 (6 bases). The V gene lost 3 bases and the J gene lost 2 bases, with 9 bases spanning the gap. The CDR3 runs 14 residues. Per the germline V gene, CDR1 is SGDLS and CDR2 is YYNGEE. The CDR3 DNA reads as TGTGCCAGCAGCGCGGACAGTACTGGAAACACCATATATTTT. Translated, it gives CASSADSTGNTIYF.

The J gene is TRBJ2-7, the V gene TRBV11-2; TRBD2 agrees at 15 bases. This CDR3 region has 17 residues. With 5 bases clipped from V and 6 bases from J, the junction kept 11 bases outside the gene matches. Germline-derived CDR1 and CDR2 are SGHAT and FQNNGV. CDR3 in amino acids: CASSLRVGLAGGIEQYF. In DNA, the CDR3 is TGTGCCAGCAGCCTAAGAGTGGGACTAGCGGGAGGTATCGAGCAGTACTTC.

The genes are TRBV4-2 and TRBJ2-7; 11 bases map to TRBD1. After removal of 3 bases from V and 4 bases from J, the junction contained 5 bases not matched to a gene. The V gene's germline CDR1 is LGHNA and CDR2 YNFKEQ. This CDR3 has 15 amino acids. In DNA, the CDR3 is TGTGCCAGCAGCCACCTGGGACAGGGGGTGTACGAGCAGTACTTC. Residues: CASSHLGQGVYEQYF.

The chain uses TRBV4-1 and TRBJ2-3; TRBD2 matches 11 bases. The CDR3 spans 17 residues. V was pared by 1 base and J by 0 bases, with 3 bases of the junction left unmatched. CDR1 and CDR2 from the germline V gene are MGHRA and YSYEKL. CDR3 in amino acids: CASSQGLAGGSTDTQYF. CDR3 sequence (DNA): TGCGCCAGCAGCCAAGGGCTAGCGGGAGGAAGCACAGATACGCAGTATTTT.

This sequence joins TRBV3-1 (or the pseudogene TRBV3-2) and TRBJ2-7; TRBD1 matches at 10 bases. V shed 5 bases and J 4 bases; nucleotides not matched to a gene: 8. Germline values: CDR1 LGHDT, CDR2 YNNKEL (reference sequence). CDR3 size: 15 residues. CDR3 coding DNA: TGTGCCAGCAGCACCACGACAGGGGGCGAGTACGAGCAGTACTTC. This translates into CASSTTTGGEYEQYF.